These T cell receptor beta chains were read from a single sample in a study of cytomegalovirus exposure and HLA in healthy donors. Data came from immunoSEQ multiplex PCR; TCRdb stores just in-frame clones and leaves some out. In the table there are around 130,000 clones, 70% to 75% of which are singletons. The sample taken for sequencing was PBMCs. The source of these receptors is a woman aged 40 to 49 in good health and CMV-seropositive. The CDR3 runs from the conserved cysteine through the conserved F or W. The D gene is left open where the match is weak. Size tells how often a clone was seen (once, few, many) or the class of an expanded clone, and some rows leave it out.

v_call: TRBV5-4
cdr3_length: 13
j_call: TRBJ1-1
clone_size: few
d_call: -
cdr3_aa: CASSQFRSTEAFF
cdr3_nt: TGCGCCAGCAGCCAGTTTCGATCGACTGAAGCTTTCTTT

v_call: TRBV27
cdr3_length: 15
j_call: TRBJ1-2
clone_size: -
d_call: TRBD1
cdr3_aa: CASSQDRGNFYGYTF
cdr3_nt: TGTGCCAGCAGTCAGGACAGGGGTAATTTCTATGGCTACACCTTC

v_call: TRBV11-3
cdr3_length: 16
j_call: TRBJ2-2
clone_size: -
d_call: TRBD2
cdr3_aa: CASKGEVAGNTGELFF
cdr3_nt: TGTGCCAGCAAAGGGGAGGTAGCGGGAAACACCGGGGAGCTGTTTTTT

v_call: TRBV2
cdr3_length: 16
j_call: TRBJ2-3
clone_size: -
d_call: TRBD2
cdr3_aa: CASSYSSGSFADTQYF
cdr3_nt: TGTGCCAGCAGTTACTCTAGCGGGAGTTTTGCAGATACGCAGTATTTT

v_call: TRBV6-5
cdr3_length: 13
j_call: TRBJ1-5
clone_size: -
d_call: -
cdr3_aa: CASSPPPDQPQHF
cdr3_nt: TGTGCCAGCAGCCCTCCCCCGGATCAGCCCCAGCATTTT

v_call: TRBV9
cdr3_length: 15
j_call: TRBJ2-6
clone_size: -
d_call: -
cdr3_aa: CASSARVSGANVLTF
cdr3_nt: TGTGCCAGCAGCGCCAGGGTCTCTGGGGCCAACGTCCTGACTTTC

v_call: TRBV11-2
cdr3_length: 17
j_call: TRBJ1-1
clone_size: -
d_call: -
cdr3_aa: CASSFRGRRSLKTEAFF
cdr3_nt: TGTGCCAGCAGCTTCAGGGGTCGCAGGTCTCTTAAGACTGAAGCTTTCTTT

v_call: TRBV4-2
cdr3_length: 18
j_call: TRBJ1-2
clone_size: -
d_call: -
cdr3_aa: CASSQADGVESLGYGYTF
cdr3_nt: TGTGCCAGCAGCCAAGCCGACGGGGTTGAGTCTCTCGGCTATGGCTACACCTTC

v_call: TRBV27
cdr3_length: 16
j_call: TRBJ2-2
clone_size: -
d_call: TRBD1
cdr3_aa: CASSPVQGYRIEELFF
cdr3_nt: TGTGCCAGCAGTCCGGTACAGGGGTATCGTATTGAGGAGCTGTTTTTT

v_call: TRBV18
cdr3_length: 15
j_call: TRBJ2-1
clone_size: -
d_call: TRBD2
cdr3_aa: CASSPELAGRNEQFF
cdr3_nt: TGTGCCAGCTCACCAGAACTAGCGGGAAGAAATGAGCAGTTCTTC

v_call: TRBV30
cdr3_length: 13
j_call: TRBJ1-5
clone_size: few
d_call: -
cdr3_aa: CAWSDSRDQPQHF
cdr3_nt: TGTGCCTGGAGCGACAGTAGGGATCAGCCCCAGCATTTT

v_call: TRBV13
cdr3_length: 15
j_call: TRBJ2-7
clone_size: -
d_call: TRBD2
cdr3_aa: CASSRLAGDPSEQYF
cdr3_nt: TGTGCCAGCAGCCGACTAGCGGGAGACCCCTCCGAGCAGTACTTC

v_call: TRBV6-1
cdr3_length: 15
j_call: TRBJ2-4
clone_size: -
d_call: -
cdr3_aa: CASSEGRGTKNIQYF
cdr3_nt: TGTGCCAGCAGTGAAGGACGGGGGACCAAAAACATTCAGTACTTC

v_call: TRBV5-8
cdr3_length: 14
j_call: TRBJ2-1
clone_size: -
d_call: TRBD2
cdr3_aa: CASRGGLAFNEQFF
cdr3_nt: TGTGCCAGCAGGGGGGGACTAGCGTTCAATGAGCAGTTCTTC

v_call: TRBV15
cdr3_length: 14
j_call: TRBJ1-2
clone_size: once
d_call: TRBD1
cdr3_aa: CATSIDRAKVGYTF
cdr3_nt: TGTGCCACCAGCATCGACAGGGCCAAGGTTGGCTACACCTTC

v_call: TRBV5-6
cdr3_length: 16
j_call: TRBJ2-3
clone_size: -
d_call: TRBD1
cdr3_aa: CASSTSGTGGQDTQYF
cdr3_nt: TGTGCCAGCAGCACGTCCGGGACAGGGGGCCAAGATACGCAGTATTTT

v_call: TRBV6-5
cdr3_length: 12
j_call: TRBJ1-4
clone_size: once
d_call: -
cdr3_aa: CASSYGGEKLFF
cdr3_nt: TGTGCCAGCAGTTACGGAGGTGAAAAACTGTTTTTT

v_call: TRBV27
cdr3_length: 17
j_call: TRBJ2-7
clone_size: -
d_call: TRBD2
cdr3_aa: CASSSVSKTSGTYEQYF
cdr3_nt: TGTGCCAGCAGTTCTGTCTCCAAAACTAGCGGGACCTACGAGCAGTACTTC

v_call: TRBV6-1
cdr3_length: 16
j_call: TRBJ2-2
clone_size: -
d_call: TRBD2
cdr3_aa: CASSGIAGVITGELFF
cdr3_nt: TGTGCCAGCAGTGGTATAGCGGGGGTTATCACCGGGGAGCTGTTTTTT

v_call: TRBV28
cdr3_length: 12
j_call: TRBJ1-5
clone_size: -
d_call: -
cdr3_aa: CASSGAYQPQHF
cdr3_nt: TGTGCCAGCAGTGGGGCCTATCAGCCCCAGCATTTT

v_call: TRBV9
cdr3_length: 14
j_call: TRBJ2-2
clone_size: -
d_call: -
cdr3_aa: CASSVGRAPGELFF
cdr3_nt: TGTGCCAGCAGCGTAGGCAGGGCCCCTGGGGAGCTGTTTTTT

v_call: TRBV5-6
cdr3_length: 19
j_call: TRBJ2-1
clone_size: -
d_call: TRBD2
cdr3_aa: CASSGGLAGGFISYNEQFF
cdr3_nt: TGTGCCAGCAGCGGGGGACTAGCGGGGGGCTTTATCTCCTACAATGAGCAGTTCTTC